A selection of T cell receptor beta chains follows, all from one sample in a study of blood T cell repertoires in COVID-19. Profiled with immunoSEQ multiplex PCR; TCRdb holds only in-frame clones, not every one. The repertoire holds about 180,000 clones, with roughly 87% as singletons. Sequenced material: peripheral blood. All receptors come from a man between 18 and 29 years old who had recovered from COVID-19. Both conserved end residues are part of each CDR3. D genes are given only for firm matches. Some rows mark clone size as missing; the rest say once, few, many or name a class of expanded clone.

j_gene,d_gene,v_gene,abundance,CDR3aa,CDR3nt
TRBJ2-2,TRBD1,TRBV5-4,-,CASSPGTGGLGGELFF,TGTGCCAGCAGCCCCGGGACAGGGGGCTTAGGCGGGGAGCTGTTTTTT
TRBJ2-1,-,TRBV18,-,CASSRGGEQFF,TGTGCCAGCTCGAGGGGAGGTGAGCAGTTCTTC
TRBJ2-5,-,TRBV6-5,-,CATHPTRRQPETQYF,TGTGCCACCCACCCGACAAGGAGGCAGCCAGAGACCCAGTACTTC
TRBJ1-4,TRBD1,TRBV29-1,-,CSVLPRTGGKEKLFF,TGCAGCGTCCTCCCTCGGACAGGGGGAAAGGAAAAACTGTTTTTT
TRBJ1-2,TRBD1,TRBV4-1,-,CASSQEDRGETYGYTF,TGCGCCAGCAGCCAAGAAGACAGGGGGGAAACCTATGGCTACACCTTC
TRBJ2-5,TRBD1,TRBV7-9,few,CASSSGTEQETQYF,TGTGCCAGCAGCTCCGGGACAGAACAAGAGACCCAGTACTTC
TRBJ2-1,TRBD2,TRBV13,-,CASRSGLAGSYNEQFF,TGTGCCAGCAGGTCGGGACTAGCTGGTAGCTACAATGAGCAGTTCTTC
TRBJ1-2,TRBD1,TRBV28,-,CASSYSGGRNGYTF,TGTGCCAGCAGTTATTCAGGGGGCAGGAATGGCTACACCTTC
TRBJ1-1,-,TRBV14,-,CASYRLGLNTEAFF,TGTGCCAGCTACAGACTAGGGCTGAACACTGAAGCTTTCTTT
TRBJ2-1,TRBD2,TRBV28,-,CASSYLAGDNNEQFF,TGTGCCAGCAGTTATCTAGCGGGAGACAACAATGAGCAGTTCTTC
TRBJ2-2,TRBD1,TRBV19,-,CASSTGQGNTGELFF,TGTGCCAGTAGTACAGGACAGGGGAACACCGGGGAGCTGTTTTTT
TRBJ2-1,TRBD1,TRBV7-2,-,CASSLGTGGGNEQFF,TGTGCCAGCAGCTTAGGGACAGGGGGGGGCAATGAGCAGTTCTTC
TRBJ2-1,-,TRBV7-9,few,CASSPRGAVASYNEQFF,TGTGCCAGCAGCCCCCGAGGAGCAGTGGCTTCCTACAATGAGCAGTTCTTC
TRBJ2-1,-,TRBV19,-,CASSIDEAGPYNEQFF,TGTGCCAGTAGTATAGATGAGGCGGGACCCTACAATGAGCAGTTCTTC
TRBJ1-1,-,TRBV30,-,CAWRTGGPHGAFF,TGTGCCTGGAGGACCGGGGGTCCCCACGGCGCTTTCTTT
TRBJ1-3,TRBD1,TRBV28,-,CASSLQGARGNTIYF,TGTGCCAGCAGTCTACAGGGGGCGCGTGGAAACACCATATATTTT
TRBJ2-7,TRBD1,TRBV7-9,-,CASSQGTGSYEQYF,TGTGCCAGCAGCCAAGGGACAGGGTCCTACGAGCAGTACTTC
TRBJ2-7,TRBD2,TRBV19,-,CASSISQAGATYEQYF,TGTGCCAGTAGTATATCCCAGGCGGGAGCGACCTACGAGCAGTACTTC
TRBJ1-2,-,TRBV28,-,CASSSRGDYGYTF,TGTGCCAGCAGTTCCCGGGGGGACTATGGCTACACCTTC
TRBJ1-3,TRBD1,TRBV19,-,CASSDGQGFMDTIYF,TGTGCCAGTAGCGATGGACAGGGTTTTATGGACACCATATATTTT
TRBJ1-2,-,TRBV24-1,-,CATSDLLSGYTF,TGTGCCACCAGTGATTTACTTTCGGGCTACACCTTC
TRBJ1-2,-,TRBV19,-,CASYSRGNYGYTF,TGTGCCAGCTACTCTAGGGGAAACTATGGCTACACCTTC